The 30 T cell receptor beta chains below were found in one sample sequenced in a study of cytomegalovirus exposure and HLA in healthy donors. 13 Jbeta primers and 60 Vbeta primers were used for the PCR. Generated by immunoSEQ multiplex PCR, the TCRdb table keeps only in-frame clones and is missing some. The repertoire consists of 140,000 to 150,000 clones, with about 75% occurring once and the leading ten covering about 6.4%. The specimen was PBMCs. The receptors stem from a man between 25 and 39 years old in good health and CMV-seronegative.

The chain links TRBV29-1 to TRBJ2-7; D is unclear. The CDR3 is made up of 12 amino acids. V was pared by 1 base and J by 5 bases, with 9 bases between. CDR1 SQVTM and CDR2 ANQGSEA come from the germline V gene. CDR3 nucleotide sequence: TGCAGCGTTGAAGGCACTTCGGACGAGCAGTACTTC. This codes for CSVEGTSDEQYF.

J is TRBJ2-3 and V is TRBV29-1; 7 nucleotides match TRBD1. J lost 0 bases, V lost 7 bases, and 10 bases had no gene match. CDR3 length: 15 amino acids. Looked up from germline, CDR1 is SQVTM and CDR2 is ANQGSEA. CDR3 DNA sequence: TGCAGCGCCCTAGTATGGGGACAGAGCACAGATACGCAGTATTTT. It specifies CSALVWGQSTDTQYF.

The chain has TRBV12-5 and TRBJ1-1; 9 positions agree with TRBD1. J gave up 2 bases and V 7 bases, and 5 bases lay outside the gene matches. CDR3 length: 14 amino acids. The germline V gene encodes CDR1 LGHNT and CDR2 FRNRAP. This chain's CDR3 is CASAWTGANTEAFF. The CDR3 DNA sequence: TGTGCTAGTGCCTGGACAGGGGCAAACACTGAAGCTTTCTTT.

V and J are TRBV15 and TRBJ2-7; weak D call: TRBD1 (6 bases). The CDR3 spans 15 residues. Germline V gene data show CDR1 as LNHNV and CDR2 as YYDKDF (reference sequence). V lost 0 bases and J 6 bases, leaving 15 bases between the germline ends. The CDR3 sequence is CATSRDENRVSEQYF. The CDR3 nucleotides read TGTGCCACCAGCAGAGATGAGAACAGGGTAAGCGAGCAGTACTTC.

This CDR3 reads CAWSPGAGGDEQFF. In DNA, the CDR3 is TGTGCCTGGAGCCCCGGTGCGGGAGGGGATGAGCAGTTCTTC. This chain links TRBV30 with TRBJ2-1, with 9 nucleotides matching TRBD2. V trimming: 3 bases; J trimming: 8 bases; junction bases outside the gene matches: 8. Germline V gene lookup returns CDR1 GTSNPN and CDR2 SVGIG (reference sequence). The CDR3 is made up of 14 amino acids.

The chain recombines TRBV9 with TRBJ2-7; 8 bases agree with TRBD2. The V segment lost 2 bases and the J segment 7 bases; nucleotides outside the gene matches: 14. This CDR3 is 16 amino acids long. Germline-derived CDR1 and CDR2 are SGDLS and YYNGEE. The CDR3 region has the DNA TGTGCCAGCAGCGTGCGGGGGGACCTCTCCCCCCAAGAGCAGTACTTC. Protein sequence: CASSVRGDLSPQEQYF.

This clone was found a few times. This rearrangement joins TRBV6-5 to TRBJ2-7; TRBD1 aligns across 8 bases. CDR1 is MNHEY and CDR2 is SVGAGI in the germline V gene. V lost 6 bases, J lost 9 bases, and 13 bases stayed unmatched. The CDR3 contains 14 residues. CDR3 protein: CASRRTGFPTLQYF. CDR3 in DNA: TGTGCCAGCAGGAGGACAGGGTTCCCAACGCTGCAGTACTTC.

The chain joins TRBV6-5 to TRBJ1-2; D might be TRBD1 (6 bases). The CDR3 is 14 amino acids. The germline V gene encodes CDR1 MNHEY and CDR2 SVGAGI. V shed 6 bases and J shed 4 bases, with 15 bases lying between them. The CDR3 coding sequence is TGTGCCAGCAGCGCTGGTAGCAGGGGCTATGGCTACACCTTC. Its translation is CASSAGSRGYGYTF.

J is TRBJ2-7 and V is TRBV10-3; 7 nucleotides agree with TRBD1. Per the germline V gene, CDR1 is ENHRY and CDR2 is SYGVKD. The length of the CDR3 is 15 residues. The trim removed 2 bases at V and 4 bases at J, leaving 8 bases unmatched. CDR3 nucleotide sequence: TGTGCCATCAGTGAGGCAGGGGGTTCGGGGTACGAGCAGTACTTC. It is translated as CAISEAGGSGYEQYF.

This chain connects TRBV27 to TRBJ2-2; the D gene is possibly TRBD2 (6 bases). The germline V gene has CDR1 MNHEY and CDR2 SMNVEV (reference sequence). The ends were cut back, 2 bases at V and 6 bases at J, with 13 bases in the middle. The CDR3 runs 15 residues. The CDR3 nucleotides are TGTGCCAGCAGTTTAAGGCCTAGCGACGCCGGGGAGCTGTTTTTT. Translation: CASSLRPSDAGELFF.

CDR3 coding DNA: TGTGCCAGCAGTTCCTTACAGGGACGGAACGGGGAGCTGTTTTTT. Translation: CASSSLQGRNGELFF. The chain employs TRBV6-5 and TRBJ2-2; possible D gene TRBD1, 6 bases. Germline-derived CDR1 and CDR2 are MNHEY and SVGAGI. The CDR3 is 15 amino acids. Trimming stripped 4 bases from V and 7 bases from J, with 16 bases between.

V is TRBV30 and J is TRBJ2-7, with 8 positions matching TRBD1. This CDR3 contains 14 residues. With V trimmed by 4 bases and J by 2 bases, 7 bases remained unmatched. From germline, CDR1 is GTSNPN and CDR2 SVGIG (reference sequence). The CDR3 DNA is TGTGCCTGGACAGAGGCAGGGGGCCCCTACGAGCAGTACTTC. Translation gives CAWTEAGGPYEQYF.

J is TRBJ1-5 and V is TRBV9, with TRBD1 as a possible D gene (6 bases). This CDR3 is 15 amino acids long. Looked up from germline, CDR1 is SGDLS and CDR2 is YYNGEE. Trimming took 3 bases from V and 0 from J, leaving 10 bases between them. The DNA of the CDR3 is TGTGCCAGCAGCGCACCAGGGGATAGCAATCAGCCCCAGCATTTT. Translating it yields CASSAPGDSNQPQHF.

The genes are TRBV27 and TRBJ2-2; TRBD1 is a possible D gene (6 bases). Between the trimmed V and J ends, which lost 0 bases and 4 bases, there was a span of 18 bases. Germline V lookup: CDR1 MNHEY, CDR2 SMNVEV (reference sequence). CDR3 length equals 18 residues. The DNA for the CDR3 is TGTGCCAGCAGTTTATCGGCAGGGGCCCTCGTCTCCACCGGGGAGCTGTTTTTT. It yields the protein CASSLSAGALVSTGELFF.

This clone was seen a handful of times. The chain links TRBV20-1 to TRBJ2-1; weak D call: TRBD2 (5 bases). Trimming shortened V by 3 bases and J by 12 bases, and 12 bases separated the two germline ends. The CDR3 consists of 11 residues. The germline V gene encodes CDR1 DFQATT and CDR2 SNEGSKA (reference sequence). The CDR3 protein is CSARELDRQFF. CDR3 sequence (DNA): TGCAGTGCTAGGGAACTAGACCGGCAGTTCTTC.

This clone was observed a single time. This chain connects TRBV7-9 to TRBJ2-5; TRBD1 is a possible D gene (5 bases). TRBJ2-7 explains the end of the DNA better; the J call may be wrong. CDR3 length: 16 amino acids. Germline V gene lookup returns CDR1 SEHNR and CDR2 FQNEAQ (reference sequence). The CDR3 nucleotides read TGTGCCAGCAGCTTAGCGCAGGCAGGGCTTACCTACGAGCAGTACTTC. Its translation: CASSLAQAGLTYEQYF.

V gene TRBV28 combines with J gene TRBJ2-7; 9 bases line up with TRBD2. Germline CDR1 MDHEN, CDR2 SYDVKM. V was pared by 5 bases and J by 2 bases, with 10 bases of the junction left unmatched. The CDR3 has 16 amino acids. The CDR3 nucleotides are TGTGCCAGCAGTGTCCCCTGGCGGGAGGGCCCCTACGAGCAGTACTTC. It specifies CASSVPWREGPYEQYF.

CDR3 sequence (DNA): TGTGCCACTCTATTGGGGGGGAACTATGGCTACACCTTC. This translates into CATLLGGNYGYTF. The chain carries TRBV28 and TRBJ1-2; tentatively, D is TRBD1 (5 bases). This CDR3 region has 13 residues. Germline V gene sequence: CDR1 MDHEN, CDR2 SYDVKM. V lost 10 bases to trimming and J lost 2 bases, with 14 bases between them.

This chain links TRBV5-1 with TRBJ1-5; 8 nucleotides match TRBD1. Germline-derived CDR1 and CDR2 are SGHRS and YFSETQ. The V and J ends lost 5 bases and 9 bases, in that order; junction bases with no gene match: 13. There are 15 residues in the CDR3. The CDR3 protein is CASSLTGGLDRPQHF. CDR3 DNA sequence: TGCGCCAGCAGTTTAACAGGGGGATTAGATCGGCCCCAGCATTTT.

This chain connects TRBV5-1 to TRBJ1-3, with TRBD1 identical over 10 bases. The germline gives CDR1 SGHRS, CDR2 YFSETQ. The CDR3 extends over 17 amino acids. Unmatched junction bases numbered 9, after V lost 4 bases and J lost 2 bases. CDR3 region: CASSENTGTGAGNTIYF. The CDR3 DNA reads TGCGCCAGCAGCGAGAATACCGGGACAGGGGCTGGAAACACCATATATTTT.

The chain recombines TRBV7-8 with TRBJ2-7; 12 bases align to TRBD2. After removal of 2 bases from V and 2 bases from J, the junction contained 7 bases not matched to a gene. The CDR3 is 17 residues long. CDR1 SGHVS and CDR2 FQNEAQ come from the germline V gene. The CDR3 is CASSLSPTSGGTYEQYF. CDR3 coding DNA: TGTGCCAGCAGCTTATCCCCAACTAGCGGGGGGACCTACGAGCAGTACTTC.

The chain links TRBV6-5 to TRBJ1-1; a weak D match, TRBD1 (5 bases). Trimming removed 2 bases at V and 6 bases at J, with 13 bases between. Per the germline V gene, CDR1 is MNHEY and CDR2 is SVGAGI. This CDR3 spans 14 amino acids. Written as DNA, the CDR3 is TGTGCCAGCAGTTACGTATCGCAGGGTCCTGAAGCTTTCTTT. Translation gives CASSYVSQGPEAFF.

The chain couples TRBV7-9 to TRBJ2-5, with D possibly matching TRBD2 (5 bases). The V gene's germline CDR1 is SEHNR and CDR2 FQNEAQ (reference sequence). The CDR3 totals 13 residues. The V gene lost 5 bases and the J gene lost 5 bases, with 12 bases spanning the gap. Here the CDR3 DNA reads TGTGCCAGCAGCCCATCGGGCGGGGAGACCCAGTACTTC. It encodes CASSPSGGETQYF.

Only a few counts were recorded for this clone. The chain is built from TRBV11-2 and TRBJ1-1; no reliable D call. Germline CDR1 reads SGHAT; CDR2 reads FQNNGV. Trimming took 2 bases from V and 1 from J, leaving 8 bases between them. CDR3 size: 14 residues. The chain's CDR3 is CASSLSGSNTEAFF. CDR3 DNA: TGTGCCAGCAGCTTATCTGGCTCGAACACTGAAGCTTTCTTT.

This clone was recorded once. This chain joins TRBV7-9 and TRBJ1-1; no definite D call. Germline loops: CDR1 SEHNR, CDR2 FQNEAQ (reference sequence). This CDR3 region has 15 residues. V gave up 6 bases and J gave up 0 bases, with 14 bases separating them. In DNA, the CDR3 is TGTGCCAGCAGGGCAAAGACATCCCTGAACACTGAAGCTTTCTTT. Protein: CASRAKTSLNTEAFF.

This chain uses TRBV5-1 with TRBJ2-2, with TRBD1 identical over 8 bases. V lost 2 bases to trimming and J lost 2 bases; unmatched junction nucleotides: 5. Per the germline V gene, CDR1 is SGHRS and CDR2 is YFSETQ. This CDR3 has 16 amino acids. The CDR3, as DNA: TGCGCCAGCAGCTTTACGGGACAGGCCAACACCGGGGAGCTGTTTTTT. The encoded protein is CASSFTGQANTGELFF.

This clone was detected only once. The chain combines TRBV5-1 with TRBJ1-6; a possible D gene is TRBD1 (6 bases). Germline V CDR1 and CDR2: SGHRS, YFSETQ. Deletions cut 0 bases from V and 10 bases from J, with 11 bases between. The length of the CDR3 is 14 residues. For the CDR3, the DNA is TGCGCCAGCAGCTTGGAGAACAGGGAATCACCCCTCCACTTT. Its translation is CASSLENRESPLHF.

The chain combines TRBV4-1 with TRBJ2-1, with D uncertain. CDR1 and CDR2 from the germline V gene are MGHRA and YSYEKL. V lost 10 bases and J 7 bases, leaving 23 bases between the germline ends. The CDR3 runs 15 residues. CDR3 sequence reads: CATTDSPGGENEQFF. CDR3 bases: TGCGCCACCACCGATTCTCCTGGCGGCGAGAATGAGCAGTTCTTC.

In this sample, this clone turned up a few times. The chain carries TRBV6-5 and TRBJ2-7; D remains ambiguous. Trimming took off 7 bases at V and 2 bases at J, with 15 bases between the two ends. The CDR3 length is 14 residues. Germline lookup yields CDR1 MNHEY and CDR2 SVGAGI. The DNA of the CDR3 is TGTGCCAGCATATCTACCGGAGATACCTACGAGCAGTACTTC. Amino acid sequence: CASISTGDTYEQYF.

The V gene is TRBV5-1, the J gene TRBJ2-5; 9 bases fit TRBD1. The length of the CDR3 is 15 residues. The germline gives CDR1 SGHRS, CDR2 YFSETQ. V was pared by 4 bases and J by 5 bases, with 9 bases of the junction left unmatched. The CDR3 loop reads CASSLTGGDVETQYF. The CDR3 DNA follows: TGCGCCAGCAGCCTGACAGGGGGTGACGTGGAGACCCAGTACTTC.